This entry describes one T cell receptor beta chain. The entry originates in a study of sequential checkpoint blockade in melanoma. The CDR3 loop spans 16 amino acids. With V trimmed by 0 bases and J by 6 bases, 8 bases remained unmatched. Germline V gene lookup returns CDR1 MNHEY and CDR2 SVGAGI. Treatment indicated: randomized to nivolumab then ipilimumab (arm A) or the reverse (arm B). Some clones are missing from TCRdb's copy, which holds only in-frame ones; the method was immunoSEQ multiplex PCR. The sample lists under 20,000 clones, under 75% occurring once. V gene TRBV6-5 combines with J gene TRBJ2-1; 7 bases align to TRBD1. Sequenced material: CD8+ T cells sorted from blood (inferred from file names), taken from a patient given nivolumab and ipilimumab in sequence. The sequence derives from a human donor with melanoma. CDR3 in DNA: TGTGCCAGCAGTTACTCACCGCGACAGGGCATCAATGAGCAGTTCTTC. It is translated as CASSYSPRQGINEQFF.